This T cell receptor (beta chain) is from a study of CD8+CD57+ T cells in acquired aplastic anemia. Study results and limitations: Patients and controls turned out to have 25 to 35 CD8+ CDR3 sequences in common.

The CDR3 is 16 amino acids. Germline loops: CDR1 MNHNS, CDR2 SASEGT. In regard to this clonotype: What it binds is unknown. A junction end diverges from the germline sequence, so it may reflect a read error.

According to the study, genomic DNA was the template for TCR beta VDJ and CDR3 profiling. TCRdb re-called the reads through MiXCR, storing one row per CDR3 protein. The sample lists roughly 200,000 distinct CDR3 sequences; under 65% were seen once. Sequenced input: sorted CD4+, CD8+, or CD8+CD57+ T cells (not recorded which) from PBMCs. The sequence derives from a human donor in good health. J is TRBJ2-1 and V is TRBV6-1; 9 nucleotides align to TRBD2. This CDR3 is CAISESLAGGVNEQFF. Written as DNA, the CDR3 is TGTGCCATCAGTGAGTCGCTGGCGGGAGGGGTGAATGAGCAGTTCTTC.